Listed below are T cell receptor beta chains from one sample, sequenced in a study of CD8+ T cells in alopecia areata. The protocol was immunoSEQ multiplex PCR, while the TCRdb copy is restricted to in-frame clones and leaves out a portion. The repertoire has about 150,000 clones, about 89% of them found once; the top ten carry less than 15%. The specimen was CD8+ T cells sorted from blood, collected at week 0. These receptors originate from a human donor with alopecia areata. Each CDR3 is given with its conserved first and last residue. A D gene is named only where the DNA matches it firmly. Clone size is not always given. Where it is, it says once, few, many or a class for expanded clones.

v_call	d_call	j_call	clone_size	cdr3_nt	cdr3_aa
TRBV29-1	TRBD1	TRBJ1-1	.	TGCAGCGTTGATCCGGGACAGGGCGTCACTGAAGCTTTCTTT	CSVDPGQGVTEAFF
TRBV6-5	TRBD1	TRBJ2-7	.	TGTGCCAGCGGAGACAGGGGGCTCACCTACGAGCAGTACTTC	CASGDRGLTYEQYF
TRBV5-1	.	TRBJ2-3	.	TGCGCCAGCAGCTTTCGACTAGTTGGTGGTACTAGCACAGATACGCAGTATTTT	CASSFRLVGGTSTDTQYF
TRBV6-5	.	TRBJ2-2	.	TGTGCCAGCAGTAGGGGCGAGTTAGGCGGGGAGCTGTTTTTT	CASSRGELGGELFF
TRBV30	TRBD1	TRBJ2-1	.	TGTGCCTGGACTTCGATAGGGGGCCCGGTCTTC	CAWTSIGGPVF
TRBV18	TRBD2	TRBJ2-3	.	TGTGCCAGCTCACCACCGGATAGCGGGAGTACAGATACGCAGTATTTT	CASSPPDSGSTDTQYF
TRBV27	.	TRBJ1-2	.	TGTGCCAGCAGTCCGACAGGCTTCAACTATGGCTACACCTTC	CASSPTGFNYGYTF
TRBV27	TRBD2	TRBJ2-5	.	TGTGCCAGCAGACCATCTGGCGGGCTAGCGGGAGAGACCCAGTACTTC	CASRPSGGLAGETQYF
TRBV9	.	TRBJ1-2	.	TGTGCCAGCAGCACAAACGGACCACCCCACACCTTC	CASSTNGPPHTF
TRBV27	TRBD1	TRBJ2-3	.	TGTGCCAGCACTCTAGACAGGGGAAGCACAGATACGCAGTATTTT	CASTLDRGSTDTQYF
TRBV10-3	.	TRBJ2-1	.	TGTGCCATCAGTGAGTCATCGCAGCCCCCTTACAATGAGCAGTTCTTC	CAISESSQPPYNEQFF
TRBV5-1	TRBD1	TRBJ2-7	.	TGCGCCAGCAGCTTGGGACAGGGAGTTGACGAGCAGTACTTC	CASSLGQGVDEQYF
TRBV4-2	.	TRBJ1-1	.	TGTGCCAGCAGCCGAATCCAGGCAACCTCTGAAGCTTTCTTT	CASSRIQATSEAFF
TRBV7-9	.	TRBJ2-5	.	TGTGCCAGCAGCCCCCCCCCGGAGACCCAGTACTTC	CASSPPPETQYF
TRBV14	.	TRBJ2-5	.	TGTGCCAGCAGCCAAGTCCGGGGGCCCCAAGAGACCCAGTACTTC	CASSQVRGPQETQYF
TRBV19	.	TRBJ2-7	.	TGTGCCAGTATGGGACTCCCTACCTACGAGCAGTACTTC	CASMGLPTYEQYF
TRBV27	.	TRBJ2-1	.	TGTGCCAGCAGTTTAAACCTAGCGACCTCCTACAATGAGCAGTTCTTC	CASSLNLATSYNEQFF
TRBV6-6	.	TRBJ2-3	once	TGTGCCAGCAGTCAGAACCGGGACATAAGAAGGGATACGCAGTATTTT	CASSQNRDIRRDTQYF
TRBV27	.	TRBJ2-1	.	TGTGCCAGCAGTTTAGTCCCCTACAATGAGCAGTTCTTC	CASSLVPYNEQFF
TRBV5-4	.	TRBJ1-1	.	TGTGCCAGCAGCCCTGGGTCCCACACTGAAGCTTTCTTT	CASSPGSHTEAFF
TRBV23-1	.	TRBJ2-2	.	TGCGCCAGCAGTCTGATTAAACACACCGGGGAGCTGTTTTTT	CASSLIKHTGELFF
TRBV11-2	.	TRBJ1-2	once	TGTGCCAGCAGCTTAGTACAGACAGATGGCTACACCTTC	CASSLVQTDGYTF
TRBV6-5	.	TRBJ2-4	.	TGTGCCAGCAGCCCAGAGGGGCTAGCCAAAAACATTCAGTACTTC	CASSPEGLAKNIQYF
TRBV29-1	.	TRBJ2-7	.	TGCAGCGTTGAAGAGACAGGCTTCTCCTACGAGCAGTACTTC	CSVEETGFSYEQYF
TRBV7-2	TRBD2	TRBJ2-7	.	TGTGCCAGCAGCGTATGGACTAGCGGGAGGTCCCACGAGCAGTACTTC	CASSVWTSGRSHEQYF
TRBV6-5	.	TRBJ1-1	.	TGTGCCAGCAGTTTACGACCGGTCCCGGCGGCTGAAGCTTTCTTT	CASSLRPVPAAEAFF
TRBV15	.	TRBJ2-3	.	TGTGCCACCAGCCTGGGAGGGGGAACGGGCACAGATACGCAGTATTTT	CATSLGGGTGTDTQYF
TRBV2	.	TRBJ2-1	.	TGTGCCAGCACTGAAAGGGGAACATACAATGAGCAGTTCTTC	CASTERGTYNEQFF
TRBV11-2	.	TRBJ2-1	.	TGTGCCAGCAGCTTATCCGTCGATGAGCAGTTCTTC	CASSLSVDEQFF
TRBV19	.	TRBJ2-7	.	TGTGCCAGTAGTACGGGAAACTCCTACGAGCAGTACTTC	CASSTGNSYEQYF
TRBV10-2	.	TRBJ2-7	.	TGCGCCAGCAGTGAAGGGGCGGAGCAGTACTTC	CASSEGAEQYF
TRBV7-2	.	TRBJ2-7	.	TGTGCCAGCAGCTTAGTATGGGGAGTGCGAGGTACTGGGGACGAGCAGTACTTC	CASSLVWGVRGTGDEQYF
TRBV2	TRBD1	TRBJ2-2	.	TGTGCCAGCAGGGAAAGTGGTTGGAGACAGGGAGAGACCGGGGAGCTGTTTTTT	CASRESGWRQGETGELFF
TRBV19	.	TRBJ2-1	.	TGTGCCAGTAGTACGAGTGAGTACAATGAGCAGTTCTTC	CASSTSEYNEQFF
TRBV10-3	.	TRBJ1-5	few	TGTGCCATCAGTGAGTCGGGGTATAGCAATCAGCCCCAGCATTTT	CAISESGYSNQPQHF
TRBV7-9	.	TRBJ1-2	.	TGTGCCAGCAGCCACGGTTGGGAATTCTATGGCTACACCTTC	CASSHGWEFYGYTF